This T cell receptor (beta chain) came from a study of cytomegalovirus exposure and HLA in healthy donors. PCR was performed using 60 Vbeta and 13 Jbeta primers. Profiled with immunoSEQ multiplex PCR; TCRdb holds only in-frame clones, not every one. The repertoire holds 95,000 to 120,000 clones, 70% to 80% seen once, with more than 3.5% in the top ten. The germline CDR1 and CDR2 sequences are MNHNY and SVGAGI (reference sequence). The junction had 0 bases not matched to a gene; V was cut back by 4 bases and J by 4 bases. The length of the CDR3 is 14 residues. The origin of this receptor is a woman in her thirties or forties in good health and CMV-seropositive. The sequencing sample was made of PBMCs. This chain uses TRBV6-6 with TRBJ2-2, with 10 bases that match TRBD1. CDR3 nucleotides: TGTGCCAGCAGTTGGACAGGGGGCACCGGGGAGCTGTTTTTT. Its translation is CASSWTGGTGELFF.